This section outlines one TCR beta chain sequence together with its context. No antigen is known for it. The data originate from a study of cytomegalovirus exposure and HLA in healthy donors. PCR involved 60 Vbeta and 13 Jbeta primers. The table came from immunoSEQ multiplex PCR; TCRdb's copy has only in-frame clones and leaves some out. In all, the sample yields 60,000 to 90,000 clones. Broader study findings: In a later analysis, a genetic analysis reported fewer productive-TCR N-insertions in an Asian-associated ancestry cluster than the cohort average. Three chains linked to CMV were shown in vitro to be specific for CMV antigens.

This receptor was obtained from a woman in her forties in good health and CMV-seropositive. The material sequenced was PBMCs.

The CDR3 bases are TGTGCCAGCAGCTTAAGTGGACAGAATTCACCCCTCCACTTT. Translating gives CASSLSGQNSPLHF. The chain uses TRBV7-2 and TRBJ1-6; tentative D call: TRBD1 (6 bases). The germline CDR1 and CDR2 sequences are SGHTA and FQGNSA. The CDR3 runs to 14 residues. V lost 2 bases and J lost 7, with 9 bases in between.